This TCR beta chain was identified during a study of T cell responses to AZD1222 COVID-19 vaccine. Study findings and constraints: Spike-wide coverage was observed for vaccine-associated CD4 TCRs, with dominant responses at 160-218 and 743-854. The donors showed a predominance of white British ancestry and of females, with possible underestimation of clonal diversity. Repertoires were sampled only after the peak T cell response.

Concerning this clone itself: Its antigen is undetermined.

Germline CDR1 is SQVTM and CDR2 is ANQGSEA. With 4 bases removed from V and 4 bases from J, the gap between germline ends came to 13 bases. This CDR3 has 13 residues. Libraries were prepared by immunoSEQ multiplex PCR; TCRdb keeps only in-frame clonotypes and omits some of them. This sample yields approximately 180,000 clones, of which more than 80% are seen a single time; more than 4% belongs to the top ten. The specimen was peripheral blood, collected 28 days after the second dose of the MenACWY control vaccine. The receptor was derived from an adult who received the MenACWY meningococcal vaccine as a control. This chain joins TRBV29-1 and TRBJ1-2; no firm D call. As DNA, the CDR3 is TGCAGCGTTGTGGGGTCGGGGATCTATGGCTACACCTTC. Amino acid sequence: CSVVGSGIYGYTF.